The 22 T cell receptor beta chains below all came from one sample that was sequenced in a study of blood T cell repertoires in COVID-19. Profiling relied on immunoSEQ multiplex PCR, and the TCRdb table lists in-frame clones only, not all of them. The sample shows roughly 360,000 clones, more than 65% of them seen only once. The sequenced sample consisted of peripheral blood. The receptors shown here come from a human donor with acute or convalescent COVID-19. The donor label of this sample is uncertain.

The chain carries TRBV2 and TRBJ1-1; 8 positions agree with TRBD1. The CDR3 has 13 residues. The germline gives CDR1 SNHLY, CDR2 FYNNEI. V was pared by 6 bases and J by 5 bases, with 5 bases of the junction left unmatched. The CDR3 DNA follows: TGTGCCAGCAGGAGGACAGGGCTTACTGAAGCTTTCTTT. This codes for CASRRTGLTEAFF. The full variable domain, its missing parts supplied by reference TRBV2 and TRBJ1-1, is EPEVTQTPSHQVTQMGQEVILRCVPISNHLYFYWYRQILGQKVEFLVSFYNNEISEKSEIFDDQFSVERPDGSNFTLKIRSTKLEDSAMYFCASRRTGLTEAFFGQGTRLTVV.

The V and J genes are TRBV5-6 and TRBJ1-1; 9 bases line up with TRBD1. The germline CDR1 and CDR2 sequences are SGHDT and YYEEEE. CDR3 length equals 15 residues. Trimming cost V 1 base and J 10 bases; bases outside gene matches: 11. The CDR3 spells CASSLSGTGMRRAFF. The CDR3 coding sequence is TGTGCCAGCAGCTTGAGCGGGACAGGGATGAGGCGAGCTTTCTTT.

V is TRBV11-2 and J is TRBJ2-5, with unresolved D. The CDR3 has 14 residues. V lost 3 bases to trimming and J lost 4 bases, with 12 bases between them. Per germline, CDR1 SGHAT and CDR2 FQNNGV. The DNA for the CDR3 is TGTGCCAGCAGCTTTTCGCCGGTCCGAGAGACCCAGTACTTC. It specifies CASSFSPVRETQYF.

The rearrangement uses TRBV2 and TRBJ2-6, with D unclear. Germline CDR1 is SNHLY and CDR2 is FYNNEI. Deletions cut 1 base from V and 1 base from J, with 5 bases between. This CDR3 is built from 15 residues. DNA for the CDR3: TGTGCCAGCAGTGAAGAAGAGTCTGGGGCCAACGTCCTGACTTTC. Protein product: CASSEEESGANVLTF.

In this sample, this clone turned up a few times. This chain uses TRBV5-5 with TRBJ1-1; a possible D gene is TRBD1 (6 bases). V lost 3 bases and J lost 1, with 13 bases in between. CDR3 length: 15 amino acids. The germline V gene encodes CDR1 SGHKS and CDR2 YYEKEE (reference sequence). In nucleotides, the CDR3 is TGTGCCAGCAGCTGGTTCGGGACATCGAACACTGAAGCTTTCTTT. Its translation is CASSWFGTSNTEAFF.

The rearrangement links TRBV27 to TRBJ2-5, with 15 bases aligning to TRBD2. The CDR3 is 17 residues long. The germline V gene encodes CDR1 MNHEY and CDR2 SMNVEV (reference sequence). The ends lost 5 bases at V and 0 bases at J; junction bases unmatched: 4. CDR3 amino acids: CASSPGLAGGYQETQYF. The CDR3 nucleotides read TGTGCCAGCAGTCCGGGACTAGCGGGAGGTTACCAAGAGACCCAGTACTTC.

This clone was picked up a small number of times. The chain links TRBV7-9 to TRBJ1-1; 8 bases are a match to TRBD1. The CDR3 consists of 15 residues. V shed 5 bases, J shed 1 base, and the junction held 6 bases outside the gene matches. Germline V CDR1 and CDR2: SEHNR, FQNEAQ (reference sequence). CDR3 nucleotides: TGTGCCAGCAGCGGGGAGACAGGGGAGAACACTGAAGCTTTCTTT. Its translation is CASSGETGENTEAFF.

The chain is built from TRBV18 and TRBJ1-5; D call uncertain. CDR1 KGHSH and CDR2 LQKENI come from the germline V gene. This CDR3 is 15 amino acids long. Trimming shortened V by 4 bases and J by 0 bases, and 10 bases separated the two germline ends. Here the CDR3 reads CASSLNRYSNQPQHF. As DNA, the CDR3 is TGTGCCAGCTCACTAAACAGATATAGCAATCAGCCCCAGCATTTT. Combining the CDR3 with reference TRBV18 and TRBJ1-5 gives the whole variable domain NAGVMQNPRHLVRRRGQEARLRCSPMKGHSHVYWYRQLPEEGLKFMVYLQKENIIDESGMPKERFSAEFPKEGPSILRIQQVVRGDSAAYFCASSLNRYSNQPQHFGDGTRLSIL.

A single count supports this clone. The rearrangement links TRBV28 to TRBJ2-2; 13 bases fit TRBD2. V dropped 5 bases and J dropped 4; count of bases not matched to a gene: 7. The CDR3 consists of 17 residues. The germline gives CDR1 MDHEN, CDR2 SYDVKM. The CDR3 sequence is CASSTFGLAGATGELFF. The CDR3 region has the DNA TGTGCCAGCAGTACCTTCGGACTAGCGGGAGCCACCGGGGAGCTGTTTTTT.

This clone occurred a few times. The chain uses TRBV6-2 or TRBV6-3 and TRBJ2-2; tentatively, D is TRBD2 (7 bases). Germline V gene sequence: CDR1 MNHEY, CDR2 SVGEGT. This CDR3 spans 16 amino acids. The V end lost 2 bases, the J end lost 1 base, and 11 bases lay between the germline ends. The CDR3 nucleotides read TGTGCCAGCAGTTACGGGAGGGGGATGAACACCGGGGAGCTGTTTTTT. This sequence encodes CASSYGRGMNTGELFF.

The chain joins TRBV28 to TRBJ1-5; the match to TRBD1 covers 10 bases. Germline V lookup: CDR1 MDHEN, CDR2 SYDVKM. J gave up 9 bases and V 4 bases, and 6 bases lay outside the gene matches. The CDR3 totals 14 residues. In DNA, the CDR3 is TGTGCCAGCAGTTCGGGACAGGGGTCTCGGCCCCAGCATTTT. It is translated as CASSSGQGSRPQHF.

The genes are TRBV7-8 and TRBJ2-7; weak D call: TRBD2 (5 bases). V was shortened by 1 base and J by 5 bases, with 12 bases between the two germline ends. The CDR3 length is 14 residues. Germline V lookup: CDR1 SGHVS, CDR2 FQNEAQ. The CDR3 nucleotides are TGTGCCAGCAGCTTAGGCGGGTTGTTGGACGAGCAGTACTTC. Translated, it gives CASSLGGLLDEQYF.

The V call is TRBV7-2, the J call TRBJ2-7; 9 bases match TRBD1. The germline gives CDR1 SGHTA, CDR2 FQGNSA. V was clipped by 3 bases and J by 5 bases; unmatched bases: 5. The length of the CDR3 is 14 residues. This CDR3 reads CASSLMDRGHEQYF. CDR3 in DNA: TGTGCCAGCAGCTTGATGGACAGGGGCCACGAGCAGTACTTC.

The chain links TRBV10-1 to TRBJ2-2; D remains unclear. V lost 8 bases, J lost 8 bases, and 18 bases lay in between. The V gene's germline CDR1 is WNHNN and CDR2 SYGVQD (reference sequence). The CDR3 is 14 residues long. CDR3 in amino acids: CASSAAVPTGELFF. The CDR3 DNA follows: TGCGCCAGCTCGGCGGCGGTACCTACAGGGGAGCTGTTTTTT.

This sequence joins TRBV6-1 and TRBJ2-7; 8 bases are a match to TRBD2. This CDR3 region has 16 residues. Trimming at V came to 0 bases and at J to 4 bases, leaving 8 bases not matched to a gene. Germline V CDR1 and CDR2: MNHNS, SASEGT. CDR3 sequence: CASSEAIGTRRYEQYF. The CDR3 DNA reads as TGTGCCAGCAGTGAAGCGATTGGGACTAGAAGGTACGAGCAGTACTTC.

The chain links TRBV2 to TRBJ1-4; no firm D call. The V gene lost 6 bases and the J gene lost 8 bases, with 22 bases spanning the gap. Germline CDR1 reads SNHLY; CDR2 reads FYNNEI. This CDR3 spans 16 amino acids. CDR3 amino acids: CASRGTGLRAGEKLFF. The CDR3, as DNA: TGTGCCAGCAGAGGAACCGGACTCCGCGCCGGGGAAAAACTGTTTTTT.

The chain uses TRBV19 and TRBJ1-5; the D is unclear. V lost 6 bases to trimming and J lost 1 base, with 19 bases between them. The CDR3 consists of 17 residues. CDR1 is LNHDA and CDR2 is SQIVND in the germline V gene (reference sequence). CDR3 amino acids: CASRADRVTGSNQPQHF. The DNA of the CDR3 is TGTGCCAGTAGAGCTGACCGGGTCACGGGGAGCAATCAGCCCCAGCATTTT.

To note about this clone: A junction boundary mismatches the germline segment, possibly from a read error. The chain links TRBV28 to TRBJ2-7; D gene unclear. The CDR3 length is 12 residues. In germline, CDR1 is MDHEN, CDR2 SYDVKM. The CDR3 DNA sequence: TGTGCCACCAGTTTCATGACGGAGGAGCAGTACTTC. Residues: CATSFMTEEQYF.

The rearrangement uses TRBV9 and TRBJ2-2; 9 nucleotides align to TRBD2. Per the germline V gene, CDR1 is SGDLS and CDR2 is YYNGEE. V shed 0 bases and J 3 bases; nucleotides not matched to a gene: 9. The CDR3 covers 18 residues. The CDR3 region has the DNA TGTGCCAGCAGCGTAGGCTACGCGGGAGGGCGGGACACCGGGGAGCTGTTTTTT. Translated: CASSVGYAGGRDTGELFF.

This clone came up a few times. The chain carries TRBV4-2 and TRBJ2-7; TRBD2 matches at 11 bases. Looked up from germline, CDR1 is LGHNA and CDR2 is YNFKEQ. With V trimmed by 0 bases and J by 0 bases, 1 base remained unmatched. The CDR3 covers 16 residues. CDR3: CASSQDGTSGSYEQYF. CDR3 nucleotides: TGTGCCAGCAGCCAAGATGGGACTAGCGGCTCCTACGAGCAGTACTTC.

The chain links TRBV3-1 (or the pseudogene TRBV3-2) to TRBJ2-1; 12 positions agree with TRBD2. CDR1 is LGHDT, CDR2 YNNKEL, per germline (reference sequence). Trimming cost V 1 base and J 10 bases; bases outside gene matches: 8. The CDR3 loop spans 16 amino acids. The CDR3 nucleotides are TGTGCCAGCAGCCAAGGAGAGGGTCTAGCGGGAGGGGAGCAGTTCTTC. This sequence encodes CASSQGEGLAGGEQFF.

V usage is TRBV9 and J usage is TRBJ1-4; 8 bases match TRBD1. This CDR3 has 15 amino acids. Germline trimming cut 4 bases from V and 0 bases from J; bases unmatched to any gene: 2. Germline V gives CDR1 SGDLS, CDR2 YYNGEE. The CDR3 DNA reads as TGTGCCAGCAGCCCCAGGGGGCCAACTAATGAAAAACTGTTTTTT. Translation gives CASSPRGPTNEKLFF.